This entry lists 11 T cell receptor beta chains sequenced from one sample in a study of CXCR3-negative and CXCR3-positive naive CD8 T cells. The study made its TRB cDNA libraries by 5' RACE, adding UMI labels. From the 5' RACE reads, TCRdb lists one entry per CDR3 protein and no DNA. Recorded for this sample: 75,000 to 95,000 distinct CDR3 sequences. The sequencing input was naive CXCR3- CD8+ T cells from blood. Subset specified: CD45RO-CCR7+CD27+CD95- naive CD8+ T cells lacking CXCR3 (TNR3-). Receptor source: a human donor in good health. Some clones in this sample may be carry-over from other donors' samples.

The chain has TRBV13 and TRBJ2-1; TCRdb reports TRBD2, a call that lacks DNA to check it against. CDR3 length equals 17 residues. Looked up from germline, CDR1 is PRHDT and CDR2 is FYEKMQ (reference sequence). CDR3 loop: CGSSLGPGTSGIGEQFF.

V is TRBV6-5 and J is TRBJ2-1. Germline assignment: CDR1 MNHEY and CDR2 SVGAGI. This CDR3 region has 15 residues. The CDR3 sequence: CASSYSGGSYNEQFF.

This sequence joins TRBV29-1 and TRBJ1-2. CDR1 is SQVTM and CDR2 is ANQGSEA in the germline V gene. The length of the CDR3 is 13 residues. The CDR3 is CSAREGTNYGYTF.

The J gene is TRBJ2-1, the V gene TRBV20-1; TCRdb's D call, TRBD1, is unchecked because there is no DNA. CDR3 length equals 15 residues. Germline values: CDR1 DFQATT, CDR2 SNEGSKA (reference sequence). The chain's CDR3 is CSAAALSTGGSEQFF.

The chain combines TRBV7-9 with TRBJ1-2; absent DNA, TCRdb's TRBD1 call cannot be checked. In germline, CDR1 is SEHNR, CDR2 FQNEAQ (reference sequence). The CDR3 consists of 15 residues. CDR3 loop: CASSQNRGPEYGYTF. The entire variable domain, with the rest obtained from reference TRBV7-9 and TRBJ1-2, is as follows: DTGVSQNPRHKITKRGQNVTFRCDPISEHNRLYWYRQTLGQGPEFLTYFQNEAQLEKSRLLSDRFSAERPKGSFSTLEIQRTEQGDSAMYLCASSQNRGPEYGYTFGSGTRLTVV.

V and J are TRBV11-3 and TRBJ1-2. The CDR3 runs 15 residues. Per the germline V gene, CDR1 is SGHNT and CDR2 is YENEEA. CDR3 region: CASSPYPGTLEGYTF.

The chain combines TRBV29-1 with TRBJ1-2; TCRdb proposes TRBD1, but this gene call is untestable without DNA. In germline, CDR1 is SQVTM, CDR2 ANQGSEA. This CDR3 is 11 amino acids long. The CDR3 spells CSGGQDGGYTF.

The chain couples TRBV29-1 to TRBJ1-2; TCRdb names TRBD1, which stays unverified in the absence of DNA. This CDR3 contains 14 residues. Germline lookup yields CDR1 SQVTM and CDR2 ANQGSEA. CDR3 residues: CSVEVSEGAEGYTF. Using reference TRBV29-1 and TRBJ1-2 for the parts outside the CDR3, the full variable domain is SAVISQKPSRDICQRGTSLTIQCQVDSQVTMMFWYRQQPGQSLTLIATANQGSEATYESGFVIDKFPISRPNLTFSTLTVSNMSPEDSSIYLCSVEVSEGAEGYTFGSGTRLTVV.

The chain links TRBV12-3 or TRBV12-4 to TRBJ2-1; the TCRdb call, TRBD2, lacks DNA for checking. CDR3 length equals 15 residues. The CDR3 sequence is CASSLLAGAHNEQFF.

The gene calls are TRBV7-9 and TRBJ1-1; TCRdb calls TRBD1, which cannot be checked without DNA. The germline V gene encodes CDR1 SEHNR and CDR2 FQNEAQ (reference sequence). The CDR3 consists of 14 residues. The chain's CDR3 is CASSLQGGDTEAFF. Full variable domain (rest looked up from reference TRBV7-9 and TRBJ1-1): DTGVSQNPRHKITKRGQNVTFRCDPISEHNRLYWYRQTLGQGPEFLTYFQNEAQLEKSRLLSDRFSAERPKGSFSTLEIQRTEQGDSAMYLCASSLQGGDTEAFFGQGTRLTVV.

The chain couples TRBV7-2 to TRBJ2-2. Germline V gene sequence: CDR1 SGHTA, CDR2 FQGNSA. This CDR3 is 15 amino acids long. CDR3 in amino acids: CASSLRFPNTGELFF.